This T cell receptor (beta chain) was documented in a study of technical replicates of blood from several donors. Profiling relied on immunoSEQ multiplex PCR, and the TCRdb table lists in-frame clones only, not all of them. Counted here are over 50,000 clones, about 87% occurring once; the ten biggest clones make up approximately 5%. Sequencing used PBMCs. This clonotype was sampled from a human donor in good health. Some clones in this sample may be carry-over from other donors' samples.

As DNA, the CDR3 is TGTGCCAGCAGCTTAGTTCAGAACACTGAAGCTTTCTTT. Residues: CASSLVQNTEAFF. The gene calls are TRBV7-2 and TRBJ1-1; no clear D. CDR1 is SGHTA, CDR2 FQGNSA, per germline. V dropped 1 base and J dropped 1 base, with 4 bases sitting between them. This CDR3 comprises 13 residues. Using reference TRBV7-2 and TRBJ1-1 for the parts outside the CDR3, the full variable domain is GAGVSQSPSNKVTEKGKDVELRCDPISGHTALYWYRQSLGQGLEFLIYFQGNSAPDKSGLPSDRFSAERTGGSVSTLTIQRTQQEDSAVYLCASSLVQNTEAFFGQGTRLTVV.